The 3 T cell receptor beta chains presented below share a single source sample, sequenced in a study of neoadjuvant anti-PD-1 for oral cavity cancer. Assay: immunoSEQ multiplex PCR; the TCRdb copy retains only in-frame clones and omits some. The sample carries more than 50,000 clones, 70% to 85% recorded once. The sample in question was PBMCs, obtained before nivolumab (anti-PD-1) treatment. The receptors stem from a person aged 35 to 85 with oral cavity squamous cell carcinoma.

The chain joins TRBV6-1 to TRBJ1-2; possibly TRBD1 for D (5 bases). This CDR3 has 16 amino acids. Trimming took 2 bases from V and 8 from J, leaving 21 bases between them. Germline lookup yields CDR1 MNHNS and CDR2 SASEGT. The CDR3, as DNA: TGTGCCAGCAGTGAAATCGTCCCGGGGCCCCAAGGGGGCTACACCTTC. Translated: CASSEIVPGPQGGYTF.

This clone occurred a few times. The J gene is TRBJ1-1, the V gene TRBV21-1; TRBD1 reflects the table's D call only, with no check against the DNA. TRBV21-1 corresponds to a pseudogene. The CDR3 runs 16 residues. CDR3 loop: CASSRDRGRTSTEAFF. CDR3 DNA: TGTGCCAGCAGCCGGGACAGGGGCCGTACCAGCACTGAAGCTTTCTTT.

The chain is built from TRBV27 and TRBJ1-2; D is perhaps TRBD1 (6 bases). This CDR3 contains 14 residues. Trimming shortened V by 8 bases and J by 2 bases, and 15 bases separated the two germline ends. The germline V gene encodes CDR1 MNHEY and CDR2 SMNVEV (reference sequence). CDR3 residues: CASGQTGGNYGYTF. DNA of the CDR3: TGTGCCAGCGGACAGACTGGGGGGAACTATGGCTACACCTTC.